Here is one T cell receptor beta chain with its context. This sample was taken from a study of patients and donors after allogeneic stem cell transplantation. TCRdb ran MiXCR on the RT-PCR reads and lists one entry per CDR3 protein. The table lists tens of thousands of distinct CDR3 sequences, roughly 50% of them singletons. V lost 4 bases, J lost 3 bases, and 13 bases lay in between. The CDR3 is made up of 15 amino acids. Germline V gives CDR1 MNHEY, CDR2 SVGEGT. V gene TRBV6-2 or TRBV6-3 combines with J gene TRBJ1-5; a possible D gene is TRBD1 (5 bases). The sequence derives from a human donor who was either an allogeneic HSCT recipient or a stem cell or donor lymphocyte infusion donor (not recorded which). It is not recorded whose cells these are; they may come from a transplant donor. The sequenced sample consisted of blood, either unsorted or a sorted T cell fraction (not recorded which). The CDR3 protein is CASSFPRDDNQPQHF. The CDR3 DNA sequence: TGTGCCAGCAGTTTCCCCAGGGACGACAATCAGCCCCAGCATTTT.